This TCR beta chain was identified in a study of Graves' ophthalmopathy and Graves' hyperthyroidism. On the study more broadly: The authors collected peripheral blood at initial diagnosis, before any treatment. Whole-study results and caveats: Most thyroid-expanded clonotypes exceeding 0.001 frequency were also found in blood.

Thyroid ultrasound, orbital computed tomography, TRAb, serum thyroxine and clinical symptoms formed the basis of diagnosis. From fresh peripheral blood, over 9 ml in volume, the PBMCs were obtained. As to this clonotype: Its antigen is undetermined.

Trimming shortened V by 4 bases and J by 8 bases, and 12 bases separated the two germline ends. The V gene's germline CDR1 is SGHKS and CDR2 YYEKEE (reference sequence). The CDR3 contains 13 residues. The authors amplified TCR beta CDR3 regions, and they did so from RNA transcripts for repertoire sequencing. HTBI primers served in a first-round RT-PCR, which a second-round multiplex PCR followed. Each CDR3 protein is one row after TCRdb ran MiXCR on the multiplex PCR reads. The repertoire holds hundreds of thousands of distinct CDR3 sequences, with roughly 39% as singletons. This TCR came from an adult man with Graves' ophthalmopathy. This chain uses TRBV5-5 with TRBJ2-2; perhaps TRBD2 as D (5 bases). The sample comprised peripheral blood. CDR3 amino acids: CASSRGRGGELFF. CDR3 nucleotides: TGTGCCAGCAGCCGAGGACGCGGGGGGGAGCTGTTTTTT. Using reference TRBV5-5 and TRBJ2-2 for the parts outside the CDR3, the full variable domain is DAGVTQSPTHLIKTRGQQVTLRCSPISGHKSVSWYQQVLGQGPQFIFQYYEKEERGRGNFPDRFSARQFPNYSSELNVNALLLGDSALYLCASSRGRGGELFFGEGSRLTVL.